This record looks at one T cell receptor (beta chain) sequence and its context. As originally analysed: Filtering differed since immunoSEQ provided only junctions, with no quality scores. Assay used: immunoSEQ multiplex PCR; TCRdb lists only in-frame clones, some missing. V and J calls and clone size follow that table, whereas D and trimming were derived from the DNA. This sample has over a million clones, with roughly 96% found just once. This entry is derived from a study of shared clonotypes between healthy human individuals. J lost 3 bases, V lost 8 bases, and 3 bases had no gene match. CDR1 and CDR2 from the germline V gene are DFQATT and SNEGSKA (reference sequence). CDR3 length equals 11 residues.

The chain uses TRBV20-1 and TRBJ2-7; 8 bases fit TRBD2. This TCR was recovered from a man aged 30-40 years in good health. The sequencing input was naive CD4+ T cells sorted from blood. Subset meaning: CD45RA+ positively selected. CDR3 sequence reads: CSMSGGYEQYF. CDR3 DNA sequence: TGCAGTATGAGCGGGGGCTACGAGCAGTACTTC.